The clone carrying this T cell receptor beta chain was seen a single time. Its specificity is not known. The data originate from a study of human T cells and chemical hapten exposure. About the study: Across samples, TCR yields varied, mostly owing to small differences in pooled library volumes.

Time point reported: patch test 3, about 24 weeks after DPC sensitization. Sample treatment: therapeutic diphenylcyclopropenone sensitization with weekly scalp DPC. The study enrolled 18 to 70-year-old alopecia patients suitable for DPC. In the authors' workflow: Samples held a median of approximately 96,000 TCRs, range roughly 23,224–750,000. TCRdb reanalysed the RACE reads using MiXCR and keeps one entry per CDR3 protein. V and J calls and clone size were set by TCRdb, not the authors. The data show about 82,000 distinct CDR3 sequences, with 10% to 15% seen just once and 5.7% held by the top ten. The germline gives CDR1 LGHDT, CDR2 YNNKEL (reference sequence). This CDR3 spans 14 amino acids. Trimming left V 5 bases short and J 7 bases short, with 17 bases between. General study results and limits: Donors had alopecia, so their immune response may differ from healthy people's.

This receptor was obtained from a woman in her 50s with alopecia areata. Some clones in this sample may be carry-over from other donors' samples. V and J are TRBV3-1 and TRBJ1-2; D remains unclear. This material consisted of whole blood, taken in connection with sensitization to the hapten diphenylcyclopropenone (DPC). This CDR3 reads CASSSEVLDFGYTF. The CDR3 coding sequence is TGTGCCAGCAGCTCCGAGGTGTTGGATTTTGGCTACACCTTC.